Shown below are 32 T cell receptor beta chains from a single sample sequenced in a study of blood T cell repertoires in COVID-19. Sequenced by immunoSEQ multiplex PCR; TCRdb stores in-frame clones only, minus some. Here the sample spans approximately 360,000 clones, around 90% being singletons. Sequences were obtained from peripheral blood. The origin of the receptors is a man younger than 35 with active or convalescent COVID-19.

This clone was seen many times. The same CDR3 arises from other DNA sequences in this sample as well. Here the CDR3 reads CASSQDRGTYEQYF. Written as DNA, the CDR3 is TGCGCCAGCAGCCAAGACAGGGGCACCTACGAGCAGTACTTC. The rearrangement links TRBV4-3 to TRBJ2-7; D possibly corresponds to TRBD1 (6 bases). The CDR3 totals 14 residues. The germline V gene encodes CDR1 LGHNA and CDR2 YSLEER. V shed 0 bases and J shed 2 bases, with 8 bases lying between them.

The chain uses TRBV7-2 and TRBJ2-4, with 8 bases fitting TRBD1. This CDR3 is built from 16 residues. Germline V gene sequence: CDR1 SGHTA, CDR2 FQGNSA. V was pared by 1 base and J by 6 bases, with 8 bases of the junction left unmatched. The CDR3 DNA follows: TGTGCCAGCAGCTTAGAGGGTGGGACAGGTATAAACATTCAGTACTTC. Protein sequence: CASSLEGGTGINIQYF.

The V call is TRBV12-3 or TRBV12-4, the J call TRBJ2-7; 7 bases match TRBD1. With 6 bases clipped from V and 4 bases from J, the junction kept 6 bases outside the gene matches. The CDR3 has 13 residues. CDR3 DNA sequence: TGTGCCAGCAGCCGGGACAGAAGTTACGAGCAGTACTTC. Residues: CASSRDRSYEQYF.

The chain carries TRBV29-1 and TRBJ2-7, with TRBD2 identical over 7 bases. This CDR3 has 14 amino acids. Losses at the gene ends were 5 bases for V and 1 base for J; bases not matched to a gene: 8. Germline V CDR1 and CDR2: SQVTM, ANQGSEA. For the CDR3, the DNA is TGCAGCGTTACTTCCCCCGGGAGGTCCTACGAGCAGTACTTC. Its translation: CSVTSPGRSYEQYF.

The rearrangement joins TRBV10-3 to TRBJ2-5, with D possibly being TRBD1 (5 bases). In germline, CDR1 is ENHRY, CDR2 SYGVKD. V lost 2 bases to trimming and J lost 2 bases, with 9 bases between them. CDR3 length: 14 amino acids. CDR3 in amino acids: CAISEGHLQETQYF. The CDR3 nucleotides are TGTGCCATCAGTGAGGGACACCTTCAAGAGACCCAGTACTTC.

The table lists this clone with a few counts. The chain combines TRBV11-2 with TRBJ1-2, with 8 bases lining up with TRBD1. CDR3 length equals 14 residues. The trim removed 3 bases at V and 7 bases at J, leaving 7 bases unmatched. Germline V lookup: CDR1 SGHAT, CDR2 FQNNGV. For the CDR3, the DNA is TGTGCCAGCAGCTTGGTCCAGGGGGCGGGTGGCTACACCTTC. Residues: CASSLVQGAGGYTF. Based on the CDR3 plus reference TRBV11-2 and TRBJ1-2, the full variable domain is EAGVAQSPRYKIIEKRQSVAFWCNPISGHATLYWYQQILGQGPKLLIQFQNNGVVDDSQLPKDRFSAERLKGVDSTLKIQPAKLEDSAVYLCASSLVQGAGGYTFGSGTRLTVV.

The V call is TRBV3-1 (or the pseudogene TRBV3-2), the J call TRBJ2-1, with 10 bases identical to TRBD2. V was pared by 4 bases and J by 1 base, with 13 bases of the junction left unmatched. Germline CDR1 LGHDT, CDR2 YNNKEL (reference sequence). This CDR3 is 19 amino acids long. The CDR3 reads CASSPRPAGGSNSYNEQFF. In DNA, the CDR3 is TGTGCCAGCAGCCCCCGACCAGCGGGAGGGAGTAATTCCTACAATGAGCAGTTCTTC.

V and J are TRBV4-3 and TRBJ2-1; 11 nucleotides line up with TRBD2. Germline-derived CDR1 and CDR2 are LGHNA and YSLEER. The trim removed 0 bases at V and 0 bases at J, leaving 7 bases unmatched. The CDR3 is made up of 19 amino acids. Here the CDR3 DNA reads TGCGCCAGCAGCCAAGATGGGGCTAGCGGGGGGATCTCCTACAATGAGCAGTTCTTC. Translated: CASSQDGASGGISYNEQFF.

This rearrangement joins TRBV11-2 to TRBJ2-7; D not certain. The CDR3 covers 13 residues. Per germline, CDR1 SGHAT and CDR2 FQNNGV. The V end was cut by 3 bases, the J end by 0 bases, with 6 bases between. The CDR3: CASSFLVSYEQYF. The CDR3 nucleotides read TGTGCCAGCAGCTTTTTAGTCTCCTACGAGCAGTACTTC.

The chain carries TRBV28 and TRBJ1-1; D might be TRBD1 (6 bases). Germline V lookup: CDR1 MDHEN, CDR2 SYDVKM. V was clipped by 3 bases and J by 4 bases, with 12 bases between them. This CDR3 comprises 14 residues. The CDR3 spells CASSLARGSTEAFF. DNA for the CDR3: TGTGCCAGCAGTTTGGCCAGGGGAAGCACTGAAGCTTTCTTT.

The chain carries TRBV19 and TRBJ2-1, with D possibly matching TRBD2 (6 bases). V lost 4 bases to trimming and J lost 3 bases, with 13 bases between them. The CDR3 totals 15 residues. The V gene's germline CDR1 is LNHDA and CDR2 SQIVND (reference sequence). In nucleotides, the CDR3 is TGTGCCAGTAGTAAAGGGGCGGGATACTACAATGAGCAGTTCTTC. Encoded protein: CASSKGAGYYNEQFF.

The rearrangement uses TRBV21-1 and TRBJ2-7; the table gives TRBD1 as D, unverified against the DNA. TRBV21-1 is a listed pseudogene. The length of the CDR3 is 18 residues. CDR3 sequence: CASTEYRGQPDGDYEQYF. The CDR3, as DNA: TGTGCCAGCACCGAATACCGTGGACAGCCCGATGGGGATTACGAGCAGTACTTC.

The genes are TRBV24-1 and TRBJ2-3, with 8 bases matching TRBD2. The CDR3 contains 13 residues. After removal of 9 bases from V and 0 bases from J, the junction contained 1 base not matched to a gene. Germline CDR1 reads KGHDR; CDR2 reads SFDVKD. The CDR3 coding sequence is TGTGCCACCGCGGGGGGAAGCACAGATACGCAGTATTTT. Translation: CATAGGSTDTQYF.

The chain joins TRBV7-9 to TRBJ2-1; no reliable D call. Germline-derived CDR1 and CDR2 are SEHNR and FQNEAQ (reference sequence). This CDR3 contains 12 residues. The V and J ends lost 7 bases and 6 bases respectively, with 10 bases between them. CDR3 residues: CASTLRGNEQFF. The CDR3 region has the DNA TGTGCCAGCACCCTCCGAGGCAATGAGCAGTTCTTC.

CDR3 region: CASSKGYTYEQYF. CDR3 nucleotide sequence: TGTGCCAGCAGCAAGGGGTACACCTACGAGCAGTACTTC. The J gene is TRBJ2-7, the V gene TRBV7-2; D is possibly TRBD1 (5 bases). CDR3 length equals 13 residues. V lost 5 bases, J lost 2 bases, and 10 bases lay in between. Germline V gives CDR1 SGHTA, CDR2 FQGNSA.

The chain uses TRBV28 and TRBJ1-2, with D unclear. CDR3 size: 13 residues. Germline lookup yields CDR1 MDHEN and CDR2 SYDVKM. V lost 4 bases and J lost 2, with 8 bases in between. Here the CDR3 reads CASSSRQNYGYTF. The CDR3 nucleotides are TGTGCCAGCAGTTCCCGACAAAACTATGGCTACACCTTC.

This clone appeared once. The chain combines TRBV5-1 with TRBJ2-7, with a possible D match to TRBD1 (5 bases). Trimming took off 0 bases at V and 5 bases at J, with 12 bases between the two ends. The CDR3 spans 14 residues. Looked up from germline, CDR1 is SGHRS and CDR2 is YFSETQ. The CDR3 sequence: CASSLDRPRNEQYF. As DNA, the CDR3 is TGCGCCAGCAGCTTGGACAGGCCCCGGAACGAGCAGTACTTC. Drawing the rest from reference TRBV5-1 and TRBJ2-7, the complete variable domain is KAGVTQTPRYLIKTRGQQVTLSCSPISGHRSVSWYQQTPGQGLQFLFEYFSETQRNKGNFPGRFSGRQFSNSRSEMNVSTLELGDSALYLCASSLDRPRNEQYFGPGTRLTVT.

This chain links TRBV19 with TRBJ1-1; D is unresolved. The CDR3 length is 15 residues. V gave up 6 bases and J gave up 2 bases, with 16 bases separating them. CDR1 and CDR2 from the germline V gene are LNHDA and SQIVND (reference sequence). CDR3 region: CASSRRGSGNTEAFF. CDR3 DNA: TGTGCCAGTAGCCGCCGAGGCTCGGGAAACACTGAAGCTTTCTTT.

This clone was detected only once. The gene calls are TRBV2 and TRBJ2-3; TRBD2 is a possible D gene (5 bases). Germline assignment: CDR1 SNHLY and CDR2 FYNNEI. The CDR3 runs 16 residues. V was shortened by 2 bases and J by 0 bases, with 12 bases between the two germline ends. The CDR3 region has the DNA TGTGCCAGCAGTGAAAAGGCTAGCCGGAGCACAGATACGCAGTATTTT. This gives the protein CASSEKASRSTDTQYF.

This clone was found once. CDR3 loop: CASSRSDYNEQFF. The DNA for the CDR3 is TGTGCCAGCAGCCGTTCAGACTACAATGAGCAGTTCTTC. V gene TRBV3-1 (or the pseudogene TRBV3-2) combines with J gene TRBJ2-1; D is unresolved. The germline CDR1 and CDR2 sequences are LGHDT and YNNKEL (reference sequence). V lost 4 bases to trimming and J lost 3 bases, with 7 bases between them. This CDR3 is 13 amino acids long.

The V call is TRBV12-3 or TRBV12-4, the J call TRBJ1-1; D not resolved. The CDR3 covers 13 residues. V was trimmed by 3 bases and J by 1 base, leaving 6 bases between them. CDR3 region: CASSLSENTEAFF. In DNA, the CDR3 is TGTGCCAGCAGTTTGAGTGAGAACACTGAAGCTTTCTTT.

The J gene is TRBJ1-6, the V gene TRBV7-2, with 12 bases matching TRBD1. Germline lookup yields CDR1 SGHTA and CDR2 FQGNSA. The CDR3 is made up of 16 amino acids. J lost 11 bases, V lost 2 bases, and 7 bases had no gene match. The DNA for the CDR3 is TGTGCCAGCAGCTTACGGGACAGGGGGCTCGGGGCACCCCTCCACTTT. It yields the protein CASSLRDRGLGAPLHF.

The J gene is TRBJ2-7, the V gene TRBV18; 8 bases are a match to TRBD1. Trimming cost V 6 bases and J 5 bases; bases outside gene matches: 9. Looked up from germline, CDR1 is KGHSH and CDR2 is LQKENI. There are 14 residues in the CDR3. The CDR3 coding sequence is TGTGCCAGCTCCCTTCGGACAGGGTACAACGAGCAGTACTTC. This codes for CASSLRTGYNEQYF.

The chain employs TRBV7-6 and TRBJ2-7, with 14 bases that match TRBD2. The V gene's germline CDR1 is SGHVS and CDR2 FNYEAQ. This CDR3 spans 16 amino acids. The V gene end was trimmed by 5 bases and the J gene end by 4 bases; junction bases not matched to a gene: 7. CDR3 sequence (DNA): TGTGCCAGCAGCCTCGGACTAGCGGGGGGTTTATACGAGCAGTACTTC. Encoded protein: CASSLGLAGGLYEQYF.

The V call is TRBV7-6, the J call TRBJ2-7, with TRBD2 matching over 10 bases. Germline-derived CDR1 and CDR2 are SGHVS and FNYEAQ. Trimming took 1 base from V and 1 from J; bases not matched to a gene: 4. The CDR3 contains 16 residues. In nucleotides, the CDR3 is TGTGCCAGCAGCTTAGTATCGACTAGCGGGTCCTACGAGCAGTACTTC. Translating gives CASSLVSTSGSYEQYF.

The table lists this clone with a count of one. The chain combines TRBV5-1 with TRBJ2-3; TRBD2 matches at 11 bases. The length of the CDR3 is 16 residues. Germline values: CDR1 SGHRS, CDR2 YFSETQ. The ends lost 4 bases at V and 6 bases at J; junction bases unmatched: 10. The CDR3 protein is CASSKPSGGSVDTQYF. The CDR3 DNA is TGCGCCAGCAGCAAACCTAGCGGGGGGAGTGTTGATACGCAGTATTTT.

This clone has only one observation. The chain employs TRBV7-2 and TRBJ1-4; tentative D call: TRBD1 (6 bases). CDR1 SGHTA and CDR2 FQGNSA come from the germline V gene. CDR3 size: 14 residues. V was clipped by 6 bases and J by 3 bases, with 11 bases between them. The CDR3 loop reads CASSPRGANEKLFF. CDR3 DNA: TGTGCCAGCAGTCCCAGGGGAGCTAATGAAAAACTGTTTTTT.

The chain couples TRBV5-8 to TRBJ1-3; 8 positions match TRBD1. This CDR3 comprises 14 residues. CDR1 and CDR2 from the germline V gene are SGHTS and YDEGEE. The V segment lost 2 bases and the J segment 4 bases; nucleotides outside the gene matches: 2. The chain's CDR3 is CASSFGTGGNTIYF. CDR3 DNA: TGTGCCAGCAGCTTCGGGACAGGAGGAAACACCATATATTTT.

The V and J genes are TRBV3-1 (or the pseudogene TRBV3-2) and TRBJ2-3, with D perhaps matching TRBD2 (6 bases). V was trimmed by 1 base and J by 6 bases, leaving 11 bases between them. Germline V gives CDR1 LGHDT, CDR2 YNNKEL (reference sequence). The length of the CDR3 is 14 residues. The CDR3 sequence: CASSQGLVSDTQYF. The CDR3 nucleotides read TGTGCCAGCAGCCAAGGACTAGTTTCGGATACGCAGTATTTT.

This clone was recorded once. The gene calls are TRBV18 and TRBJ2-3; TRBD2 agrees at 9 bases. The CDR3 contains 17 residues. V lost 1 base, J lost 0 bases, and 5 bases stayed unmatched. Germline assignment: CDR1 KGHSH and CDR2 LQKENI. Here the CDR3 reads CASSPQGTSHSTDTQYF. As DNA, the CDR3 is TGTGCCAGCTCACCACAAGGGACTAGCCACAGCACAGATACGCAGTATTTT.

The chain carries TRBV7-9 and TRBJ1-4; D perhaps matches TRBD1 (6 bases). In germline, CDR1 is SEHNR, CDR2 FQNEAQ (reference sequence). Between the trimmed V and J ends, which lost 4 bases and 3 bases, there was a span of 12 bases. This CDR3 has 15 amino acids. The CDR3 sequence is CASSYRQDPNEKLFF. Written as DNA, the CDR3 is TGTGCCAGCAGCTACAGACAGGACCCTAATGAAAAACTGTTTTTT.

V and J are TRBV28 and TRBJ1-1, with D uncertain. V shed 3 bases and J shed 1 base, with 18 bases lying between them. CDR1 is MDHEN and CDR2 is SYDVKM in the germline V gene. The CDR3 has 17 amino acids. DNA for the CDR3: TGTGCCAGCAGTTTTGGCGTAGCAGTCCCTCCGAACACTGAAGCTTTCTTT. Its protein is CASSFGVAVPPNTEAFF.